The sample holds many counts of the clone carrying this TCR beta chain. TCRdb reprocessed the PCR reads with MiXCR, giving one entry per CDR3 protein. The data contain some 320,000 distinct CDR3 sequences, over 20% of them seen just once; the ten biggest clones take up over 0.7%. The data are from a study of molecular identifiers for immune sequencing clone quantification. Sequenced material: naive CD8+ T cells from blood, with Jurkat cell RNA spiked in. Subset denoted: FACS-sorted CD8+CD4-CCR7+CD45RA+ naive T cells. The clonotype originates from a human donor in good health. Some libraries in this study had Jurkat cell RNA spiked in.

The CDR3 loop is CASSPSDRGRETQYF. As DNA, the CDR3 is TGTGCCAGCAGTCCGTCGGACAGGGGGCGTGAGACCCAGTACTTC. V is TRBV12-3 or TRBV12-4 and J is TRBJ2-5; 11 bases fit TRBD1. V gave up 5 bases and J gave up 5 bases; unmatched junction bases: 7. CDR3 length: 15 amino acids.